This TCR beta chain was observed in a study of CD8+ T cells in alopecia areata. The V gene lost 0 bases and the J gene lost 4 bases, with 5 bases spanning the gap. Germline CDR1 and CDR2: SGHRS and YFSETQ. The CDR3 has 13 residues. Treatment reported: oral pan-JAK inhibitor, 5-10 mg twice daily. Reverse transcription of extracted RNA yielded cDNA, which provided the sequencing template. Sequencing used immunoSEQ multiplex PCR; TCRdb keeps in-frame clones, though not all of them. The sample carries about 210,000 clones, 64% recorded once. The rearrangement links TRBV5-1 to TRBJ2-1; the D is unclear. The source of this sequence is a human donor with alopecia areata. Sequenced here: CD4+ T cells sorted from blood, sampled at week 4, from a patient treated with tofacitinib. The CDR3, as DNA: TGCGCCAGCAGCTTGGCTAGTTACAATGAGCAGTTCTTC. Encoded protein: CASSLASYNEQFF.